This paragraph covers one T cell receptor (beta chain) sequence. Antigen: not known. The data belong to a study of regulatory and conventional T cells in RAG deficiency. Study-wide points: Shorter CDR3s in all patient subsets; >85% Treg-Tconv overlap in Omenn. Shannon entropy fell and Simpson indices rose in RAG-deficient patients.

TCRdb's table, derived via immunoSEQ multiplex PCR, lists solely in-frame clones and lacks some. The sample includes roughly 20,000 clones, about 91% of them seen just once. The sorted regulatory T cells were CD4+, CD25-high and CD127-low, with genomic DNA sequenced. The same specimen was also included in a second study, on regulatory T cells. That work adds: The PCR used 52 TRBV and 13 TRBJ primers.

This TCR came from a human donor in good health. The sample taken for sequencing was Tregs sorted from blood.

The CDR3 protein is CATKVFACLSYEQYF. CDR3 bases: TGTGCCACCAAGGTATTCGCGTGTTTAAGCTACGAGCAGTACTTC. The chain carries TRBV7-3 and TRBJ2-7, with D hard to call. This CDR3 comprises 15 residues. Trimming took 10 bases from V and 3 from J, leaving 22 bases between them. The germline CDR1 and CDR2 sequences are SGHTA and FQGTGA.